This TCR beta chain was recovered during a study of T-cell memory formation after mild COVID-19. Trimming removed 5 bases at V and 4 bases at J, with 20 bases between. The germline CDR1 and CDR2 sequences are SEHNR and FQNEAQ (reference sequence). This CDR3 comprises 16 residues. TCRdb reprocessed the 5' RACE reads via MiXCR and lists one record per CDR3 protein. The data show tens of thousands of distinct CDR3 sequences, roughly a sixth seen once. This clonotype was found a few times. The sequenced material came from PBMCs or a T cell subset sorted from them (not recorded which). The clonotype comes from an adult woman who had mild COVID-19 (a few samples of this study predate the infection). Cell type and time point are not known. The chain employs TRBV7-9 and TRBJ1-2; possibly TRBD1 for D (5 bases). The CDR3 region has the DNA TGTGCCAGCAGCCCCTCGTGGGCGGGGGAAGGCTATGGCTACACCTTC. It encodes CASSPSWAGEGYGYTF.